This T cell receptor (beta chain) was captured by sequencing in a study of CD8 T cells in Susac syndrome (dated by TCRdb to about 2019). Background on the whole study: Repertoire sequencing was used to test whether CD8+ T cell activation and differentiation in Susac syndrome was antigen driven. CD8+ T cell repertoire clonality was compared between over 9 healthy donors, some 14 Susac syndrome patients and 15 multiple sclerosis patients.

Broad study findings and their caveats: The TCR sequencing and HLA analysis was acknowledged to have included a relatively small number of individuals.

Peripheral blood CD8+ and CD4+ T cells from healthy donors, Susac syndrome patients and multiple sclerosis patients were profiled by high-throughput TCR beta sequencing. The healthy donors served as controls matched for age and sex. Bulk CD8+ and CD4+ T cells were purified magnetically by negative isolation, whereas CD8+ TEMRA cells were enriched by FACS. Blood was drawn into EDTA tubes, processed within 24 hours, and PBMCs were isolated by density gradient centrifugation. PBMCs intended for TCR sequencing were frozen in liquid nitrogen and were later thawed in a 37 degrees C water bath. Purity of sorted or isolated CD4+, CD8+ and CD8+ TEMRA cells was at least 90%. RNA was extracted with the RNeasy kit and about 0.5 to 1 ug was reverse transcribed using random hexamers. TCR beta CDR3 regions were amplified with the immunoSEQ multiplex PCR assay covering 54 Vbeta and 13 Jbeta segments. To correct PCR amplification bias, a synthetic template baseline was used for both primer optimization and computational correction. Turning to the authors' computational methods: Only productive sequences were kept, with reads annotated to V, D and J genes according to IMGT and analyzed in immunoSEQ Analyzer. Clonality was calculated as one minus the Shannon entropy normalized by log2 of the number of productive unique sequences. For each patient and control, public and private clones were evaluated within the 100 most prevalent clones. Clones were defined as Susac-specific if absent from the healthy and MS cohorts, from some 1,000 published viral clones and from other ImmuneACCESS disease sequences. Starting from the raw public reads, TCRdb applied fastp trimming at Q25, assembled clones with MiXCR and retained in-frame beta chains. Each CDR3 protein appears once, grouped with its most common genes and DNA. These V and J calls rely on TCRdb rather than the paper's analysis. This sample lists 95,000 or so distinct CDR3 sequences; approximately 92% were detected once. Over 0.25% of the sample is taken by the ten largest.

Remarks on this clonotype: The specificity of this receptor is unknown. No base qualities exist here, and no much larger clone lies one base off it.

The receptor's source is a human donor in good health. The sequenced material came from CD8+ T cells from PBMCs.

CDR3 sequence: CSAIPDRMNTEAFF. The sequence in DNA is TGCAGTGCAATCCCGGACAGGATGAACACTGAAGCTTTCTTT. The receptor chain draws on TRBV20-1 and TRBJ1-1, with 7 junctional bases fitting TRBD1. The CDR1 and CDR2 encoded by the germline V gene (reference sequence) are DFQATT and SNEGSKA. Counted from cysteine to phenylalanine, this CDR3 has 14 amino acids. The retained sequence is limited to the CDR3, 42 bases, with the frame set at the first base. V is trimmed back by 6 bases and J by 0 bases, and the junction contains 7 bases that no gene match accounts for.